A selection of T cell receptor beta chains follows, all from one sample in a study of post-analysis software for immune sequencing data. TCRdb processed the PCR reads anew with MiXCR; each CDR3 protein has one entry. The table includes 750,000 to 950,000 distinct CDR3 sequences, roughly 50% detected once. Sequenced material: blood. The receptors were gathered from a girl between 10 and 17 years old with multiple sclerosis. Each CDR3 is given with its conserved first and last residue. The D gene is left open where the match is weak. The size of a clone is reported for some rows only, either as once, few or many, or as a class for expanded clones.

.	.	TRBJ2-3	TRBV11-2	15	CASSLPRGFTDTQYF	TGTGCCAGCAGCTTACCACGCGGTTTCACAGATACGCAGTATTTT
.	TRBD2	TRBJ2-1	TRBV20-1	17	CSARDLAASGILNEQFF	TGCAGTGCTAGAGATCTTGCGGCTAGCGGGATCTTGAATGAGCAGTTCTTC
.	TRBD2	TRBJ2-3	TRBV24-1	13	CATRRTSHDTQYF	TGTGCCACCAGGAGGACTAGTCATGATACGCAGTATTTT
.	TRBD2	TRBJ2-7	TRBV5-1	15	CASSLGLAYPYEQYF	TGCGCCAGCAGCCTGGGACTAGCGTACCCCTACGAGCAGTACTTC
.	TRBD2	TRBJ2-5	TRBV20-1	13	CSASGRGIGEQYF	TGCAGTGCTAGCGGGAGGGGTATCGGGGAGCAGTACTTC
.	TRBD1	TRBJ1-2	TRBV6-5	15	CASSYGGGDHYGYTF	TGTGCCAGCAGTTACGGAGGGGGCGACCACTATGGCTACACCTTC
few	.	TRBJ2-3	TRBV9	15	CASSVGRPQTDTQYF	TGTGCCAGCAGCGTCGGACGGCCACAAACAGATACGCAGTATTTT
.	.	TRBJ1-6	TRBV7-9	15	CASSRPGSYNSPLHF	TGTGCCAGCAGCCGCCCGGGCTCCTATAATTCACCCCTCCACTTT
.	.	TRBJ2-1	TRBV5-1	14	CASSLGGPYNEQFF	TGTGCCAGCAGTTTGGGGGGGCCATACAATGAGCAGTTCTTC
.	.	TRBJ2-5	TRBV29-1	16	CSVEGVVSAHQETQYF	TGCAGCGTTGAAGGGGTGGTTTCGGCACACCAAGAGACCCAGTACTTC
.	TRBD2	TRBJ2-1	TRBV3-1	17	CASTTVSGTSGSNEQFF	TGTGCCAGCACCACCGTCTCCGGGACTAGCGGGAGCAATGAGCAGTTCTTC
.	TRBD2	TRBJ2-1	TRBV5-1	15	CASSPTSGGIYEQFF	TGCGCCAGCAGCCCGACTAGCGGGGGTATCTATGAGCAGTTCTTC
.	TRBD2	TRBJ2-3	TRBV7-2	17	CASSLGAGGGASDTQYF	TGTGCCAGCAGCTTAGGTGCGGGCGGGGGGGCATCAGATACGCAGTATTTT
.	TRBD1	TRBJ2-5	TRBV9	16	CASSAETGLREETQYF	TGTGCCAGCAGCGCCGAGACAGGGTTGAGAGAAGAGACCCAGTACTTC
few	.	TRBJ2-5	TRBV7-8	14	CASSSGRKQETQYF	TGTGCCAGCAGCTCGGGTCGGAAACAAGAGACCCAGTACTTC
.	.	TRBJ2-3	TRBV12-3/TRBV12-4	16	CASTRSVTLSTDTQYF	TGTGCCAGCACCCGGTCAGTCACACTGAGCACAGATACGCAGTATTTT
once	TRBD2	TRBJ2-3	TRBV7-3	18	CASSLTGRGGFVTDTQYF	TGTGCCAGCAGCTTAACGGGGCGGGGGGGCTTCGTCACAGATACGCAGTATTTT
.	TRBD2	TRBJ2-4	TRBV27	19	CASSLRVAGVEVGKNIRYF	TGTGCCAGCAGTTTAAGGGTAGCGGGAGTGGAGGTGGGCAAAAACATTCGGTACTTC
few	.	TRBJ2-6	TRBV5-1	18	CASSLDPGRSSGANVLTF	TGCGCCAGCAGCTTGGACCCAGGGAGGTCCTCTGGGGCCAACGTCCTGACTTTC
.	.	TRBJ1-5	TRBV3-1	14	CASSPDSSGRPQHF	TGTGCCAGCAGTCCGGACAGTTCGGGGCGGCCCCAGCATTTT
once	.	TRBJ2-7	TRBV10-1	16	CASSESRSTGSHEQYF	TGCGCCAGCAGTGAGTCGCGGTCCACGGGGTCCCACGAGCAGTACTTC
.	TRBD2	TRBJ2-2	TRBV12-3/TRBV12-4	14	CASLWGGVPGELFF	TGTGCCAGCCTATGGGGGGGAGTGCCCGGGGAGCTGTTTTTT
few	.	TRBJ2-3	TRBV3-1	16	CASSQGKGKVVPTQYF	TGTGCCAGCAGCCAAGGAAAGGGAAAGGTGGTCCCTACGCAGTATTTT
.	.	TRBJ1-2	TRBV9	15	CASSVEGQTNYGYTF	TGTGCCAGCAGCGTAGAGGGACAAACTAACTATGGCTACACCTTC
few	TRBD1	TRBJ2-1	TRBV25-1	14	CASSEWIGGSEQFF	TGTGCCAGCAGTGAATGGATAGGGGGCAGTGAGCAGTTCTTC
.	.	TRBJ2-1	TRBV29-1	13	CSVVTSPSLEQFF	TGCAGCGTTGTTACTAGCCCATCCCTTGAGCAGTTCTTC
.	.	TRBJ2-7	TRBV6-6	14	CASSGRENSYEQYF	TGTGCCAGCAGTGGACGGGAAAACTCCTACGAGCAGTACTTC
.	.	TRBJ2-7	TRBV20-1	15	CSASRTDRRPYEQYF	TGCAGTGCTAGCCGGACAGATAGACGTCCCTACGAGCAGTACTTC
.	TRBD2	TRBJ2-1	TRBV18	17	CASSGRVPRGSYNEQFF	TGTGCCAGCTCCGGGAGGGTTCCTCGAGGGTCCTACAATGAGCAGTTCTTC
few	.	TRBJ1-1	TRBV7-9	12	CASNRVITEAFF	TGTGCCAGCAATAGGGTGATCACTGAAGCTTTCTTT
.	.	TRBJ1-2	TRBV12-5	13	CASVFGSNYGYTF	TGTGCTAGTGTCTTCGGTTCTAACTATGGCTACACCTTC
.	TRBD2	TRBJ2-1	TRBV20-1	15	CSARVGLAAYNEQFF	TGCAGTGCTAGAGTGGGACTAGCGGCCTACAATGAGCAGTTCTTC
.	TRBD1	TRBJ1-1	TRBV12-3/TRBV12-4	14	CASRGQARNTEAFF	TGTGCCAGCAGGGGACAGGCGAGAAACACTGAAGCTTTCTTT
few	TRBD1	TRBJ2-3	TRBV12-5	13	CATGTGLPDTQYF	TGTGCTACAGGGACAGGGCTACCAGATACGCAGTATTTT
.	.	TRBJ1-1	TRBV29-1	12	CSVGLLNTEAFF	TGCAGCGTGGGACTTCTGAACACTGAAGCTTTCTTT
.	TRBD1	TRBJ1-6	TRBV12-3/TRBV12-4	14	CASSPGQGHSPLHF	TGTGCCAGCTCGCCGGGACAGGGACATTCACCCCTCCACTTT
.	TRBD2	TRBJ2-7	TRBV2	14	CASSLAGGPSEQYF	TGTGCCAGCAGTCTAGCGGGAGGGCCATCCGAGCAGTACTTC
.	TRBD1	TRBJ2-5	TRBV9	15	CASSRAGTGPYVQYF	TGTGCCAGCAGCCGCGCCGGGACAGGACCATACGTGCAGTACTTC
.	.	TRBJ1-2	TRBV5-5	14	CASSKQEANYGYTF	TGTGCCAGCAGCAAACAGGAAGCTAACTATGGCTACACCTTC
.	TRBD2	TRBJ2-2	TRBV10-3	16	CAISDISGRATGELFF	TGTGCCATCAGTGATATCAGCGGGAGGGCCACCGGGGAGCTGTTTTTT
.	.	TRBJ2-3	TRBV11-1	15	CASRPTGSSTYTQYF	TGTGCCAGCAGGCCTACAGGGTCGAGCACATATACGCAGTATTTT
once	.	TRBJ1-5	TRBV7-2	15	CASSPLSDSNQPQHF	TGTGCCAGCAGCCCCCTCAGCGATAGCAATCAGCCCCAGCATTTT
.	.	TRBJ2-3	TRBV3-1	12	CASSPNRNTQYF	TGTGCCAGCAGCCCTAATAGGAATACGCAGTATTTT
few	TRBD1	TRBJ1-1	TRBV13	16	CASSKGTGKAYTEAFF	TGTGCCAGCAGCAAGGGGACAGGGAAGGCATACACTGAAGCTTTCTTT
.	TRBD1	TRBJ2-5	TRBV7-7	17	CASSSYPGTGRQETQYF	TGTGCCAGCAGTTCGTATCCTGGGACAGGGAGGCAAGAGACCCAGTACTTC
.	.	TRBJ2-1	TRBV20-1	14	CSARRDEGVWEQFF	TGCAGTGCTAGGCGGGACGAAGGGGTATGGGAGCAGTTCTTC
.	.	TRBJ2-1	TRBV20-1	11	CSAREAGKQFF	TGCAGTGCTAGAGAGGCAGGGAAGCAGTTCTTC
.	.	TRBJ2-3	TRBV7-2	15	CASSLDEYSTDTQYF	TGTGCCAGCAGCTTAGATGAGTATAGCACAGATACGCAGTATTTT